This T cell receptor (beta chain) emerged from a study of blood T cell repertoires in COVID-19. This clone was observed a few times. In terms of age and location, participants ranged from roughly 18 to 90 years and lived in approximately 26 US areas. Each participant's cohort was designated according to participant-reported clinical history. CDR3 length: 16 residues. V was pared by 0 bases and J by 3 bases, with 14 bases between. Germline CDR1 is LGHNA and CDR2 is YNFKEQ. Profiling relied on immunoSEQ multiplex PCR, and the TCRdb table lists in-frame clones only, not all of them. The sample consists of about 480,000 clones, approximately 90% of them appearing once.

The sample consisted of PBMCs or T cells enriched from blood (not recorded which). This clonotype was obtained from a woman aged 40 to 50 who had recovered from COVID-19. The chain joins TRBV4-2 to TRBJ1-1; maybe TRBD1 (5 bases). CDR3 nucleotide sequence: TGTGCCAGCAGCCAAGATAGGGGCAGGGTCTACACTGAAGCTTTCTTT. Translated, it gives CASSQDRGRVYTEAFF.